This T cell receptor (beta chain) was observed in a study of CD8+ T cells in alopecia areata. Overall study context: Patients in the treated group were given tofacitinib by mouth, 5 to 10 mg twice a day. Study conclusions and caveats: Scalp lesions, especially in alopecia totalis/universalis, had higher clonality than normal scalp. Treatment with tofacitinib significantly lowered scalp clonality and reduced expanded CD8+ clones among the top 100. Alphabeta T cells residing in normal skin are also sequenced in scalp samples.

Isolated RNA was reverse transcribed into cDNA used as the sequencing template. This table comes from immunoSEQ multiplex PCR, and its TCRdb copy is limited to in-frame clones, with some not included. The sample records about 190,000 clones, 55% to 70% being singletons. This clone has a handful of counts. Its antigen is still unknown. As for treatment: oral pan-JAK inhibitor, 5-10 mg twice daily. This CDR3 has 16 residues. The germline gives CDR1 GTSNPN, CDR2 SVGIG (reference sequence). V shed 0 bases and J shed 7 bases, with 19 bases lying between them. The sequence derives from a human donor with alopecia areata. The sample in question was CD4+ T cells sorted from blood, obtained at week 4, from a patient treated with tofacitinib. The chain links TRBV30 to TRBJ1-5; tentative D call: TRBD1 (5 bases). Here the CDR3 reads CAWSVPGQGWEQPQHF. The CDR3 nucleotides read TGTGCCTGGAGTGTGCCAGGACAAGGGTGGGAACAGCCCCAGCATTTT. Based on the CDR3 plus reference TRBV30 and TRBJ1-5, the full variable domain is SQTIHQWPATLVQPVGSPLSLECTVEGTSNPNLYWYRQAAGRGLQLLFYSVGIGQISSEVPQNLSASRPQDRQFILSSKKLLLSDSGFYLCAWSVPGQGWEQPQHFGDGTRLSIL.